This TCR beta chain is drawn from a study of OX40 agonist ivuxolimab in advanced cancers. Study background: Partial responses were observed in three patients, of whom one had hepatocellular carcinoma and two had cutaneous melanoma.

Only in-frame clones appear in the TCRdb table, and some are missing; sequencing was by immunoSEQ multiplex PCR. This sample has 60,000 or so clones, with 70% to 90% found just once. The CDR3 is 12 residues long. Germline V gene sequence: CDR1 SGHNT, CDR2 YYREEE (reference sequence). Trimming pared 0 bases from V and 3 bases from J, leaving 4 bases between. The source is an adult with an advanced solid tumor such as melanoma, head and neck, liver or kidney cancer. The sequenced sample was CD4+ or CD8+ T cells sorted from blood, obtained in a trial of the OX40 agonist ivuxolimab. The chain is built from TRBV5-4 and TRBJ2-7; D gene uncertain. CDR3 protein: CASSLDGYEQYF. CDR3 nucleotide sequence: TGTGCCAGCAGCTTGGACGGCTACGAGCAGTACTTC. The variable domain in full, completed from reference TRBV5-4 and TRBJ2-7, reads ETGVTQSPTHLIKTRGQQVTLRCSSQSGHNTVSWYQQALGQGPQFIFQYYREEENGRGNFPPRFSGLQFPNYSSELNVNALELDDSALYLCASSLDGYEQYFGPGTRLTVT.